This T cell receptor (beta chain) was profiled in a study of glioma-infiltrating T cells. Using RNA template, CDR3s of TCR alpha and beta were amplified with iRepertoire arm-PCR. TCRdb re-derived calls from the multiplex PCR reads in MiXCR, one entry per CDR3 protein. Of approximately 400,000 distinct CDR3 sequences in the sample, 35% to 45% were seen once. Germline assignment: CDR1 ENHRY and CDR2 SYGVKD. This CDR3 is 15 amino acids long. Comment on this clonotype: Mismatch with germline at one junction end may stem from a read error.

Sequencing was performed on glioma tissue, nonneoplastic brain tissue, or PBMCs (not recorded which). The sequence was obtained from a human donor with low-grade glioma or glioblastoma, undergoing nonglioma brain surgery, or in good health (not recorded which). This sequence joins TRBV10-3 and TRBJ1-4; D might be TRBD1 (6 bases). In DNA form, the CDR3 reads TGTGCCATCAGTGAGTCGAACAGGGTTAATGAAAGACTGTTTTTT. It yields the protein CAISESNRVNERLFF.